This paragraph covers one T cell receptor (beta chain) sequence. CDR1 is KGHSH, CDR2 LQKENI, per germline. Trimming pared 3 bases from V and 0 bases from J, leaving 20 bases between. The CDR3 covers 18 residues. This entry belongs to a study of blood T cell repertoires in COVID-19. In the study overall: The United States, Italy and Spain were the sources of the acute and convalescent COVID-19 samples. T cells, B-cell-depleted T cells, or PBMCs provided the cDNA or gDNA that served as material.

Sequencing used immunoSEQ multiplex PCR; TCRdb keeps in-frame clones, though not all of them. The sample comprises 150,000 to 200,000 clones, around 72% of which are singletons, and around 3% rests with the top ten. The V call is TRBV18, the J call TRBJ1-1; D might be TRBD1 (5 bases). The origin of this receptor is a woman of 80 years or more with acute or convalescent COVID-19. Material: peripheral blood. The CDR3 coding sequence is TGTGCCAGCTCACCGTTGTACGGGTCAGGGTCGATGAACACTGAAGCTTTCTTT. Its protein is CASSPLYGSGSMNTEAFF.